This T cell receptor (beta chain) originates from a study of early T cells in non-severe SARS-CoV-2 infection. Study-level findings and limits: Sequences matched to VDJdb favored anti-spike CD8 responses, while private and CD4 specificities were missed.

In regard to this clonotype: Antigen unknown.

The protocol attached unique molecular identifiers to individual cDNA molecules. TCRdb re-analysed the 5' RACE reads in MiXCR, keeping a single row per CDR3 protein. Found here are approximately 20,000 distinct CDR3 sequences, 3.5% to 5% of them singletons; the top ten hold approximately 8.3%. Germline V gives CDR1 LGHNA, CDR2 YNFKEQ. CDR3 length: 13 amino acids. The V end was cut by 1 base, the J end by 11 bases, with 14 bases between. The clonotype originates from an adult who was a healthcare worker with PCR-confirmed SARS-CoV-2 infection or an uninfected control (not recorded which). The chain combines TRBV4-2 with TRBJ1-1; D is unresolved. Sequenced material: whole blood. DNA for the CDR3: TGTGCCAGCAGCCAAGTAACCCCCTTTGAGGCTTTCTTT. Protein product: CASSQVTPFEAFF.